Here is one TCR beta chain with its context. Its antigen is not known. This record belongs to a study of blood T cells in healthy people across ages. Germline V gene data show CDR1 as DFQATT and CDR2 as SNEGSKA (reference sequence). This CDR3 is built from 19 residues. Trimming at V came to 1 base and at J to 3 bases, leaving 13 bases not matched to a gene. General study findings and limits: Older age coincided with a roughly linear decline in TCR beta diversity per million T cells.

For the second PCR, which ran for about 6 to 11 cycles, a sample-barcoded 5' primer and a J-beta primer mix were used. Template switching added a 12-random-nucleotide identifier to every cDNA molecule. Each CDR3 protein is one row after TCRdb ran MiXCR on the 5' RACE reads. The table records some 1.4 million distinct CDR3 sequences, around 39% of them present only once. The sequencing input was blood. This clonotype was obtained from a woman between 18 and 30 years old in good health. The genes are TRBV20-1 and TRBJ2-1; 12 bases agree with TRBD2. CDR3 in DNA: TGCAGTGCTAGAGCCGGACTAGCGGGACCTACCGGACACTACAATGAGCAGTTCTTC. This translates into CSARAGLAGPTGHYNEQFF.